A selection of T cell receptor beta chains follows, all from one sample in a study of T-cell memory formation after mild COVID-19. One entry per CDR3 protein results from TCRdb running MiXCR on the 5' RACE reads. Seen here are some 210,000 distinct CDR3 sequences, approximately 20% observed once, and the top ten hold 2.4%. The sequenced sample was PBMCs or a T cell subset sorted from them (not recorded which). Every receptor here comes from an adult woman who had mild COVID-19 (a few samples of this study predate the infection). Cell type and time point are not known. Both conserved end residues are part of each CDR3. The D gene is left open where the match is weak.

V	D	CDR3
TRBV20-1	TRBD2	CSAPGGPTSGNSYEQYF
TRBV4-2	.	CASSQGYRGETQYF
TRBV7-6	TRBD2	CASSLGGLTSGLNEQFF
TRBV7-2	.	CASSFTGTSPADTQYF
TRBV10-3	.	CAISATGLNTEAFF
TRBV7-9	.	CASSSDWISWAF
TRBV6-6	.	CASSYSRPDPPNYGYTF
TRBV4-1	TRBD2	CASSRGLAGYEQYF
TRBV4-1	.	CASSQTGTGDTQYF
TRBV9	TRBD2	CASSASGNEQFF
TRBV12-3/TRBV12-4	.	CASSSARAGTGELFF
TRBV7-9	.	CASTPDRAPATNEKLFF
TRBV5-1	.	CASSSPGGLNIQYF
TRBV30	.	CAWTQRLGGSGELFF
TRBV7-9	TRBD1	CASSSSSTGGYGYTF
TRBV2	.	CASTRSETQYF
TRBV19	.	CASSIVVPGRSTEAFF
TRBV5-1	.	CASKISLSQETQYF
TRBV5-1	.	CASSFTSSSYEQYF
TRBV10-3	.	CAISESGPYGYTF
TRBV10-3	.	CAIGPGRGEKLFF
TRBV3-1	TRBD2	CASSHYSGGARETQYF
TRBV20-1	TRBD2	CSASSWWTSGNNEQFF
TRBV12-3/TRBV12-4	.	CASGLLGATEAFF
TRBV7-2	TRBD2	CASREREGNVLTF
TRBV25-1	TRBD2	CASSLGGASTDTQYF
TRBV6-5	.	CASSYAGGSRLFNSPLHF
TRBV19	.	CASRSHMNTEAFF
TRBV19	.	CASSPPMRKETQYF
TRBV30	.	CAWSLMAGPQETQYF
TRBV29-1	.	CSVVTSSYNEQFF
TRBV12-3/TRBV12-4	TRBD2	CASSFLAGVANNIQYF
TRBV6-2/TRBV6-3	.	CASMGYGAIGDPSYEQYF
TRBV7-6	.	CASSSSARSSPLHF
TRBV7-9	.	CASSLVVNEQYF
TRBV12-3/TRBV12-4	TRBD1	CASQGARNSPLHF
TRBV2	.	CASAAQPHTYEQYF
TRBV12-3/TRBV12-4	.	CASRLGPGRGPLHF
TRBV4-1	.	CASSQARQYSYEQYF
TRBV12-3/TRBV12-4	.	CASSFWGSSYNEQFF
TRBV3-1	TRBD2	CASSQDISGGFQDTQYF